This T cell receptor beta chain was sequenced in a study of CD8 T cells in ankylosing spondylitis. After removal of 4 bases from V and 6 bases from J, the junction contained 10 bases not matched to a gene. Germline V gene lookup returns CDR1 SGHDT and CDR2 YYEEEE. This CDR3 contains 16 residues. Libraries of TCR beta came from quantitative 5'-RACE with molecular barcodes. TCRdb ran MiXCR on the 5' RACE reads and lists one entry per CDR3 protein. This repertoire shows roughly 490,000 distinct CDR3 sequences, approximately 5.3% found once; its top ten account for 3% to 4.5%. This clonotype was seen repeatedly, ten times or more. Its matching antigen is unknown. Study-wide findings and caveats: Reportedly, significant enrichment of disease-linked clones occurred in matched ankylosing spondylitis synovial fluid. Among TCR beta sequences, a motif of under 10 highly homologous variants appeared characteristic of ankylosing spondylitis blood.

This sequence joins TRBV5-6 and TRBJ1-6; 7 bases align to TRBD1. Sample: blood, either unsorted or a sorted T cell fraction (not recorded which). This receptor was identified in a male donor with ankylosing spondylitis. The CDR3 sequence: CASSRGTARANSPLHF. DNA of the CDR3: TGTGCCAGCAGCCGGGGGACAGCGAGGGCTAATTCACCCCTCCACTTT. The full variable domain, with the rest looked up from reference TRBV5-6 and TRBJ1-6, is DAGVTQSPTHLIKTRGQQVTLRCSPKSGHDTVSWYQQALGQGPQFIFQYYEEEERQRGNFPDRFSGHQFPNYSSELNVNALLLGDSALYLCASSRGTARANSPLHFGNGTRLTVT.